Below, 20 T cell receptor beta chains from the same sample are listed, as sequenced in a study of T cell responses to AZD1222 COVID-19 vaccine. Libraries were prepared by immunoSEQ multiplex PCR; TCRdb keeps only in-frame clonotypes and omits some of them. This sample has more than 95,000 clones, with approximately 90% found just once. The sequenced sample was peripheral blood, obtained 28 days after the second AZD1222 dose. Receptors were obtained from an adult who received the AZD1222 COVID-19 vaccine.

This clone came up once. The CDR3 loop is CASSQLLGGSTDTQYF. DNA for the CDR3: TGCGCCAGCAGCCAACTTTTAGGGGGTAGCACAGATACGCAGTATTTT. This rearrangement joins TRBV4-1 to TRBJ2-3; the D gene is possibly TRBD1 (6 bases). The V and J ends lost 2 bases and 0 bases respectively, with 12 bases between them. Germline V CDR1 and CDR2: MGHRA, YSYEKL. The CDR3 covers 16 residues.

The DNA for the CDR3 is TGCGCCAGCAGCGACACTAGTGCCTCCTACAATGAGCAGTTCTTC. Translation gives CASSDTSASYNEQFF. The chain couples TRBV4-1 to TRBJ2-1; TRBD2 is a possible D gene (5 bases). V lost 5 bases and J 0 bases, leaving 11 bases between the germline ends. The CDR3 length is 15 residues. Germline V lookup: CDR1 MGHRA, CDR2 YSYEKL.

CDR3 in DNA: TGTGCCAGCAGCTTAGAGGTCCAAGAGACCCAGTACTTC. Translated, it gives CASSLEVQETQYF. This chain joins TRBV11-2 and TRBJ2-5; D is unclear. CDR1 and CDR2 from the germline V gene are SGHAT and FQNNGV. Trimming took 0 bases from V and 1 from J, leaving 3 bases between them. This CDR3 comprises 13 residues. Supplemented by reference TRBV11-2 and TRBJ2-5, the full variable domain reads EAGVAQSPRYKIIEKRQSVAFWCNPISGHATLYWYQQILGQGPKLLIQFQNNGVVDDSQLPKDRFSAERLKGVDSTLKIQPAKLEDSAVYLCASSLEVQETQYFGPGTRLLVL.

In DNA, the CDR3 is TGTGCCAGCAGTTACTCCACAGGGCAGAACACTGAAGCTTTCTTT. Translation: CASSYSTGQNTEAFF. J is TRBJ1-1 and V is TRBV6-5, with TRBD1 as a possible D gene (6 bases). The CDR3 consists of 15 residues. V was clipped by 0 bases and J by 1 base, with 9 bases between them. Germline-derived CDR1 and CDR2 are MNHEY and SVGAGI.

This chain uses TRBV9 with TRBJ2-4; D may be TRBD1 (6 bases). The CDR3 consists of 13 residues. Trimming cost V 3 bases and J 3 bases, with 7 bases left between them. Per the germline V gene, CDR1 is SGDLS and CDR2 is YYNGEE. The CDR3 is CASSADSKNIQYF. As DNA, the CDR3 is TGTGCCAGCAGCGCGGACAGCAAAAACATTCAGTACTTC.

This clone was found a few times. The chain joins TRBV2 to TRBJ2-7; perhaps TRBD2 as D (7 bases). Germline loops: CDR1 SNHLY, CDR2 FYNNEI. The CDR3 covers 16 residues. V lost 3 bases to trimming and J lost 2 bases, with 17 bases between them. The CDR3 region is CASSDEGIGGPYEQYF. CDR3 bases: TGTGCCAGCAGTGACGAAGGCATCGGGGGGCCCTACGAGCAGTACTTC.

J is TRBJ2-7 and V is TRBV20-1, with D tentatively TRBD2 (6 bases). CDR1 and CDR2 (germline): DFQATT, SNEGSKA (reference sequence). The CDR3 covers 11 residues. Trimming shortened V by 5 bases and J by 6 bases, and 11 bases separated the two germline ends. DNA of the CDR3: TGCAGTGCTGGGGAGGTAGGCGAGCAGTACTTC. It specifies CSAGEVGEQYF.

The chain carries TRBV28 and TRBJ2-7; the D gene is possibly TRBD2 (6 bases). CDR1 and CDR2 (germline): MDHEN, SYDVKM. The CDR3 loop spans 13 amino acids. The V gene lost 2 bases and the J gene lost 5 bases, with 10 bases spanning the gap. This CDR3 reads CASSLGGSDEQYF. As DNA, the CDR3 is TGTGCCAGCAGTTTAGGGGGGTCGGACGAGCAGTACTTC.

The V call is TRBV24-1, the J call TRBJ1-4; D is ambiguous. Trimming cost V 8 bases and J 3 bases, with 15 bases left between them. This CDR3 has 15 amino acids. Per germline, CDR1 KGHDR and CDR2 SFDVKD. The CDR3 region is CATTPAGRANEKLFF. The CDR3 DNA is TGTGCCACCACCCCCGCGGGTCGGGCTAATGAAAAACTGTTTTTT.

The rearrangement links TRBV4-1 to TRBJ1-1; weak D call: TRBD1 (5 bases). Germline V gene lookup returns CDR1 MGHRA and CDR2 YSYEKL. V was cut by 1 base and J by 1 base, with 13 bases left in between. The CDR3 loop spans 16 amino acids. The CDR3 region has the DNA TGCGCCAGCAGCCAAGTAGGTAGGGGCAGGAACACTGAAGCTTTCTTT. This sequence encodes CASSQVGRGRNTEAFF.

This clone was detected many times. The chain combines TRBV19 with TRBJ1-5; TRBD1 aligns across 10 bases. In germline, CDR1 is LNHDA, CDR2 SQIVND (reference sequence). V was clipped by 6 bases and J by 2 bases; unmatched bases: 4. The CDR3 has 15 residues. CDR3 bases: TGTGCCAGTAGAGCCGGGACAGGGGGCAATCAGCCCCAGCATTTT. It is translated as CASRAGTGGNQPQHF. The variable domain in full, completed from reference TRBV19 and TRBJ1-5, reads DGGITQSPKYLFRKEGQNVTLSCEQNLNHDAMYWYRQDPGQGLRLIYYSQIVNDFQKGDIAEGYSVSREKKESFPLTVTSAQKNPTAFYLCASRAGTGGNQPQHFGDGTRLSIL.

V and J are TRBV5-6 and TRBJ1-1, with TRBD1 as a possible D gene (5 bases). Germline CDR1 and CDR2: SGHDT and YYEEEE. The germline V and J ends were trimmed by 3 bases and 4 bases, with 10 bases remaining between them. The length of the CDR3 is 13 residues. CDR3 DNA sequence: TGTGCCAGCAGCTGGGGCGGGGGCACTGAAGCTTTCTTT. This codes for CASSWGGGTEAFF.

The chain joins TRBV9 to TRBJ2-7, with a possible D match to TRBD2 (5 bases). V lost 4 bases to trimming and J lost 0 bases, with 11 bases between them. This CDR3 comprises 14 residues. Germline CDR1 SGDLS, CDR2 YYNGEE. Here the CDR3 reads CASSPTGISYEQYF. In DNA, the CDR3 is TGTGCCAGCAGCCCGACGGGGATCTCCTACGAGCAGTACTTC.

The chain employs TRBV11-3 and TRBJ2-1; TRBD2 agrees at 8 bases. This CDR3 contains 18 residues. V was pared by 1 base and J by 12 bases, with 20 bases of the junction left unmatched. Per the germline V gene, CDR1 is SGHNT and CDR2 is YENEEA. The CDR3 DNA reads TGTGCCAGCAGCTTAGGACTCTCCGGACTAGCTACACCCCAAGGGCAGTTCTTC. Its protein product is CASSLGLSGLATPQGQFF.

The chain is built from TRBV6-5 and TRBJ2-7; D may be TRBD1 (6 bases). Trimming removed 6 bases at V and 2 bases at J, with 8 bases between. Per the germline V gene, CDR1 is MNHEY and CDR2 is SVGAGI. CDR3 length: 12 amino acids. CDR3 protein: CASRQGPYEQYF. CDR3 sequence (DNA): TGTGCCAGCAGACAGGGACCCTACGAGCAGTACTTC.

The chain joins TRBV19 to TRBJ2-1; 10 bases agree with TRBD1. The CDR3 totals 16 residues. Germline CDR1 reads LNHDA; CDR2 reads SQIVND (reference sequence). V dropped 7 bases and J dropped 5; count of bases not matched to a gene: 11. CDR3 DNA sequence: TGTGCCAGTAATAATATCCGGGACAGGGGAAACAATGAGCAGTTCTTC. It yields the protein CASNNIRDRGNNEQFF.

The chain combines TRBV6-2 or TRBV6-3 with TRBJ2-2; no reliable D call. V lost 5 bases and J 2 bases, leaving 6 bases between the germline ends. CDR3 length: 13 amino acids. Germline lookup yields CDR1 MNHEY and CDR2 SVGEGT. CDR3 region: CASSLENTGELFF. CDR3 nucleotides: TGTGCCAGCAGTCTAGAAAACACCGGGGAGCTGTTTTTT.

This clone was counted a single time. This chain uses TRBV29-1 with TRBJ2-3; 11 positions agree with TRBD1. CDR3 length: 17 amino acids. CDR1 is SQVTM, CDR2 ANQGSEA, per germline. V lost 7 bases and J lost 3; bases outside the gene matches: 15. The CDR3 coding sequence is TGCAGCGCAGGAGGGCCCCGGGACAGGGGGGCAACAGATACGCAGTATTTT. This sequence encodes CSAGGPRDRGATDTQYF.

This clone was recorded only once. The rearrangement joins TRBV5-4 to TRBJ2-1, with 9 bases lining up with TRBD2. This CDR3 spans 16 amino acids. Germline V gene data show CDR1 as SGHNT and CDR2 as YYREEE (reference sequence). Trimming cost V 4 bases and J 4 bases; bases outside gene matches: 9. The CDR3 DNA is TGTGCCAGCAGCCTGCCCCTAGCGGGGCGTTACAATGAGCAGTTCTTC. The encoded protein is CASSLPLAGRYNEQFF. The entire variable domain, with the rest obtained from reference TRBV5-4 and TRBJ2-1, is as follows: ETGVTQSPTHLIKTRGQQVTLRCSSQSGHNTVSWYQQALGQGPQFIFQYYREEENGRGNFPPRFSGLQFPNYSSELNVNALELDDSALYLCASSLPLAGRYNEQFFGPGTRLTVL.

The chain links TRBV21-1 to TRBJ1-4. TRBV21-1 is assigned pseudogene status. The CDR3 loop spans 17 amino acids. The CDR3 region is CASSNALTANPNEKLFF. The CDR3 DNA follows: TGTGCCAGCAGCAATGCTCTTACAGCGAACCCTAATGAAAAACTGTTTTTT.